The entry below gives a single T cell receptor beta chain sequence along with its context. Its antigen specificity is not known. Base qualities are missing; no much larger clone stands one base away. The CDR3, from cysteine to phenylalanine, totals 13 residues. The retained sequence is limited to the CDR3, 39 bases, with the frame set at the first base. In the germline V gene, CDR1 corresponds to SNHLY and CDR2 to FYNNEI. V has 6 bases trimmed and J has 6 bases trimmed; junction bases matching no gene number 4. Explained via the paper, the time point label denotes: patch test 3, about 24 weeks after DPC sensitization. The treatment or condition label of this sample denotes: therapeutic diphenylcyclopropenone sensitization with weekly scalp DPC. At every patch-test visit, the blood draw took place before the patch test was put on. Patients were considered eligible if aged 18 to 70, diagnosed with alopecia and deemed suitable for DPC therapy, and patients were excluded if pregnant. Total RNA was extracted from unfractionated whole blood that had been collected in Tempus Blood RNA tubes.

The data originate from a study of human T cells and chemical hapten exposure (dated by TCRdb to the early 2020s). General notes on the study: For sensitization, 2% DPC in acetone was applied to an approximately 2 cm by approximately 2 cm area of upper inner arm skin. Patients additionally received weekly therapeutic DPC doses to the scalp throughout the roughly 26-week study period. Patch testing on the upper back used Finn chambers containing 0.01% DPC, with scoring done after 6 days according to International Contact Dermatitis Research Group standards. Most of the patients in the cohort were female, and the cohort covered alopecia areata with under or over 50% scalp involvement, alopecia totalis and alopecia universalis. Libraries were combined into a pool for sequencing, and differences in TCR yield between samples came mainly from small differences in library volumes within the pool. The study tracked peripheral blood TCR repertoire changes in vivo during primary and secondary sensitization to the hapten diphenylcyclopropenone (DPC) in alopecia patients. Blood samples were taken from patients before sensitization (week 0) and then at 2, 6 and about 24 weeks after DPC sensitization. About 30 alopecia patients provided blood for TCR sequencing at one to four time points (pre-sensitization, 2, 6 and 24 weeks). Points the paper makes about the study in general: The number of PT1 expanded TCRs positively correlated with patch test score, significant at thresholds 8, 16 and 32 but not 4. DPC sensitization did not change how many TCRs were above 1 in 1000 frequency, and no evidence was found of alterations in global repertoire structure. Repeated subsampling changed both the strength of the expansion versus patch-test correlation and the threshold at which the correlation became significant. Compared with pre-sensitization or healthy control sets, expanded TCRs formed significantly more large CDR3 similarity clusters, which is consistent with antigen-driven responses. Because all patients had alopecia, a presumed autoimmune disease, the immune response of the patients might differ from that of healthy individuals.

The library came from RACE. Sequencing used a NextSeq 500. During library preparation, unique molecular identifiers were attached to individual cDNA molecules so that TCRs could be counted in a quantitative, reproducible way. From each blood RNA sample, both TCR alpha and TCR beta chains were sequenced. Regarding the original processing steps: A median of around 100,000 TCRs per sample was observed, with a range of about 20,000 to 750,000. V, J and CDR3 annotation of the TCR reads was carried out using the Decombinator software suite. Every sample was subsampled to the same number of TCRs (28,000) for the PS versus PT1 abundance plots. TCRs were defined as expanded if absent before sensitization and observed at least eight times at the 2-week time point. Through fastp at Q25 and MiXCR, TCRdb rebuilt clones from the public reads, retaining in-frame beta chains. Entries that share a CDR3 protein sequence are merged under the most common genes and DNA. TCRdb's processing, not the study's, gives the V and J calls here. The sample yields about 82,000 distinct CDR3 sequences; under 15% were counted once. The ten largest make up roughly 5.9% of the sample.

The material sequenced was whole blood, taken in connection with sensitization to the hapten diphenylcyclopropenone (DPC). The rearranged segments are TRBV2 and TRBJ1-1; the junction holds 10 bases that match TRBD1. This receptor was obtained from a woman between 45 and 65 years old with alopecia areata. Some clones in this sample may be carry-over from other donors' samples. The bases are TGTGCCAGCAGGGGACAGGGGAGTGCTGAAGCTTTCTTT. Translated, this gives CASRGQGSAEAFF.